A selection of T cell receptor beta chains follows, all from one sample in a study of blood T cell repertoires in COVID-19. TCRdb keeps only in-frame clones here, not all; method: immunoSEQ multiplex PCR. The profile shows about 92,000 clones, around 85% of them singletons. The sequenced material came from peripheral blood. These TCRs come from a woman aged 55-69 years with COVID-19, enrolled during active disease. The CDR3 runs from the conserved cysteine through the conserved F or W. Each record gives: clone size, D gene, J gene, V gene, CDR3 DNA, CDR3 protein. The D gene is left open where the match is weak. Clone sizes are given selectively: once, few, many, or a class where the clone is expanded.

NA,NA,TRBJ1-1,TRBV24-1,TGTGCCACCAGTGGCAAGACAACAGACAGGAGCCAACTAGACGCTGAAGCTTTCTTT,CATSGKTTDRSQLDAEAFF
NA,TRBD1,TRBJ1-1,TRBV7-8,TGTGCCAGCAGCTTAGAACGGCAGGGGGGAATTATAAGGAACACTGAAGCTTTCTTT,CASSLERQGGIIRNTEAFF
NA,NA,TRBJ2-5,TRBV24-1,TGTGCCACCAGCGCGACAGGGAGGGAGACCCAGTACTTC,CATSATGRETQYF
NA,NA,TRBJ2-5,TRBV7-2,TGTGCCAGCAGCGTGCCCCGGTGGTACCAAGAGACCCAGTACTTC,CASSVPRWYQETQYF
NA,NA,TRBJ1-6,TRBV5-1,TGCGCCAGCAGCTTGGATGGCAGGGCACTTTCACCCCTCCACTTT,CASSLDGRALSPLHF
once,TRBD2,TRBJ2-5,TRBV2,TGTGCCAGCAGTGAAGAGGTAGCGGGGGGGCCCGAGACCCAGTACTTC,CASSEEVAGGPETQYF
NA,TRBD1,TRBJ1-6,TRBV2,TGTGCCAGCAGTGAAAGGGGGCGCTTGAATTCACCCCTCCACTTT,CASSERGRLNSPLHF
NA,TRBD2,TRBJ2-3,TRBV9,TGTGCCAGCAGCGTTAGCGGGGGGCAGGCAGATACGCAGTATTTT,CASSVSGGQADTQYF
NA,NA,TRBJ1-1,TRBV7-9,TGTGCCAGCAGCCTAAGGGGCACTGAAGCTTTCTTT,CASSLRGTEAFF
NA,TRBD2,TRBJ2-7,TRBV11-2,TGTGCCAGCAGCGTTAGAGGACGGGCGGGGGGGAACTCCTACGAGCAGTACTTC,CASSVRGRAGGNSYEQYF
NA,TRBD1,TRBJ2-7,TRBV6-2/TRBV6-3,TGTGCCAGCAGTTCCGCCGGGACAGGTACCTACGAGCAGTACTTC,CASSSAGTGTYEQYF
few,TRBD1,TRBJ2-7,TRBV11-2,TGTGCCAGCAGCTCAACAGGGGGACCTTCCTACGAGCAGTACTTC,CASSSTGGPSYEQYF
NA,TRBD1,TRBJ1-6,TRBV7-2,TGTGCCAGCAGCCCCTTACAGGGGGGCTCACCCCTCCACTTT,CASSPLQGGSPLHF
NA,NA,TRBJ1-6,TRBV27,TGTGCCAGCAGCCCACGAAAGCCGGGGGATTCACCCCTCCACTTT,CASSPRKPGDSPLHF
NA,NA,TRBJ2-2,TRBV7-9,TGTGCCAGCAGCCCCTCGGACACCCCGAACACCGGGGAGCTGTTTTTT,CASSPSDTPNTGELFF
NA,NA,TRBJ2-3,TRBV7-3,TGTGCCAGCAGCTTAAAGGGCCAGGGGGGCCCCACAGATACGCAGTATTTT,CASSLKGQGGPTDTQYF
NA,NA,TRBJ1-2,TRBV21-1,TGTGCCAGCAGCAAAGTGGGCAGGGTTATCCATGGCTACACCTTC,CASSKVGRVIHGYTF
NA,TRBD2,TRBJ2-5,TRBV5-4,TGTGCCAGCACTCTTGGTGGGGGGGACCTAAGGGAGACCCAGTACTTC,CASTLGGGDLRETQYF
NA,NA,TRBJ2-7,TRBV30,TGTGCCTGGAGACGCGTAGCGGTGGGCGAGCAGTACTTC,CAWRRVAVGEQYF
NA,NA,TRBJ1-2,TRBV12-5,TGTGCTAGTGGTTACCAGGGGCCCTATGGCTACACCTTC,CASGYQGPYGYTF
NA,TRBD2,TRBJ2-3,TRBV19,TGTGCCAGTAGTATAACTAGCGGGGGGGCTACAGATACGCAGTATTTT,CASSITSGGATDTQYF
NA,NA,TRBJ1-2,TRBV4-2,TGTGCCAGCAGCCAAGCCTCCGGCCTAGCGGATGGCTACACCTTC,CASSQASGLADGYTF